This T cell receptor (beta chain) was sequenced in a study of identical twins. Findings and caveats of the study: Cord blood's abundant beta clonotypes had fewer insertions, unlike memory repertoires.

V was shortened by 2 bases and J by 10 bases, with 9 bases between the two germline ends. Germline assignment: CDR1 DFQATT and CDR2 SNEGSKA (reference sequence). CDR3 size: 11 residues. This clonotype was seen more than once but under ten times. The antigen is unknown. TCRdb re-called the 5' RACE reads through MiXCR, storing one row per CDR3 protein. The table has about 520,000 distinct CDR3 sequences, less than 25% seen once. The data were also submitted as part of a second study, on T cells expressing NK-cell markers.

This TCR came from a woman aged 18-35 years in good health. The J gene is TRBJ2-1, the V gene TRBV20-1; no clear D gene. The sequencing input was CD4+ T cells sorted from blood. CDR3 bases: TGCAGTGCTAGACGAACTGAGGAGCAGTTCTTC. It yields the protein CSARRTEEQFF.